The T cell receptor (beta chain) described here comes from a study of T cell responses to AZD1222 COVID-19 vaccine. Study-level background: Both about-4-week and about-12-week second-dose recipients were combined.

Trimming cost V 6 bases and J 3 bases; bases outside gene matches: 4. CDR1 and CDR2 from the germline V gene are MDHEN and SYDVKM. The CDR3 contains 13 residues. Profiling relied on immunoSEQ multiplex PCR, and the TCRdb table lists in-frame clones only, not all of them. Among some 84,000 clones listed, 70% to 90% were seen once. As concerns this clone: Antigen specificity is unknown.

Study-level results: Regions left unmutated in variants are reportedly the target of nearly half of spike-specific TCRs. Baseline serostatus was positive in only a handful of AZD1222 recipients.

This sequence joins TRBV28 and TRBJ2-7, with 8 bases matching TRBD1. This specimen consisted of peripheral blood, obtained on day 0 of AZD1222 vaccination. The TCR was taken from an adult in good health. The CDR3 here is CASRTGVLYEQYF. CDR3 in DNA: TGTGCCAGCAGGACAGGGGTACTCTACGAGCAGTACTTC. Based on the CDR3 plus reference TRBV28 and TRBJ2-7, the full variable domain is DVKVTQSSRYLVKRTGEKVFLECVQDMDHENMFWYRQDPGLGLRLIYFSYDVKMKEKGDIPEGYSVSREKKERFSLILESASTNQTSMYLCASRTGVLYEQYFGPGTRLTVT.